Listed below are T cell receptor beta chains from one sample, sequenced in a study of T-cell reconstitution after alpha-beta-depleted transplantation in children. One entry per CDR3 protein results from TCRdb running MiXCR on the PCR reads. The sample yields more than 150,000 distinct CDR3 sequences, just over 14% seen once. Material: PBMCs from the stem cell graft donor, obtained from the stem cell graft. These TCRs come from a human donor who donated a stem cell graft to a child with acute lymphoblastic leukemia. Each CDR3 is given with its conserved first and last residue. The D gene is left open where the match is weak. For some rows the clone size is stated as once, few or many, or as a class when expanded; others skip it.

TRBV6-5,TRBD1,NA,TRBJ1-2,TGTGCCAGCACTCCACGACAGGGGTATGGCTACACCTTC,CASTPRQGYGYTF
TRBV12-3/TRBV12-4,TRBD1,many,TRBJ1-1,TGTGCCAGCAGTCGGAGGACAGGGCAGAACACTGAAGCTTTCTTT,CASSRRTGQNTEAFF
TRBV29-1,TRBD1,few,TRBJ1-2,TGCAGCGTTGAGAGAGACAGGGGGATCTATGGCTACACCTTC,CSVERDRGIYGYTF
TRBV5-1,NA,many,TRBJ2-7,TGCGCCAGCAGCTTGAAGTATGGGGCCGAGCAGTACTTC,CASSLKYGAEQYF
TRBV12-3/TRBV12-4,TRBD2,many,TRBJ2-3,TGTGCCACCGATAATCGGCGGGGGACCACAGATACGCAGTATTTT,CATDNRRGTTDTQYF
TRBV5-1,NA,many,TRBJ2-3,TGCGCCAGCAGCCCAGGGACGTACACAGATACGCAGTATTTT,CASSPGTYTDTQYF
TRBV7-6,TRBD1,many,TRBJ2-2,TGTGCCAGCAGCGACGACAGGGTTATGGGTATCGGGGAGCTGTTTTTT,CASSDDRVMGIGELFF
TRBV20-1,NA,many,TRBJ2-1,TGCAGTGCTAGAGAAGGGGGACGGACCTCCCAGTGGAATGAGCAGTTCTTC,CSAREGGRTSQWNEQFF
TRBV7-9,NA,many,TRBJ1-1,TGTGCCAGCAGCTTAGCCAGTACTCCGAACACTGAAGCTTTCTTT,CASSLASTPNTEAFF
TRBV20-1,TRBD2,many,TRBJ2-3,TGCAGTGCTACCCTAAGCAGACTAGCGGGAGGGAAATTT,CSATLSRLAGGKF
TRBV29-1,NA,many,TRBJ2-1,TGCAGCGTTGCAGTGGAGGGGGGAAAGAGGCAGTTCTTC,CSVAVEGGKRQFF
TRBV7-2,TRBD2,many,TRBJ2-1,TGTGCCAGCAGCTTAAGTCTAGCGGGAGAGGATTCTCTCTTC,CASSLSLAGEDSLF
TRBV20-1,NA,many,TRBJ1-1,TGCAGTGCTAGTAGTGACACTGAAGCTTTCTTT,CSASSDTEAFF
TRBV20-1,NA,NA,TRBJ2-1,TGCAGTGCCCAGGAGCAATCTAATGAGCAGTTCTTC,CSAQEQSNEQFF
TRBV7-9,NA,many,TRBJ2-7,TGTGCCAGCAGCTTAGCGGCTTTTCCTCCCCCCTACGAGCAGTACTTC,CASSLAAFPPPYEQYF
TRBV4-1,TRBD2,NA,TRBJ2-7,TGCGCCAGCAGCCAAGACGCCTCACCTCGTAGCGGGACCTCCTACGAGCAGTACTTC,CASSQDASPRSGTSYEQYF
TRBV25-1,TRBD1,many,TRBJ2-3,TGTGCCAGCAGTGCCTCGACAGGGAGCGCAGATACGCAGTATTTT,CASSASTGSADTQYF
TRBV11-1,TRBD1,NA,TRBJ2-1,TGTGCCAGCAGCTCAACCGCGGACAGGGGGCGCTACAATGAGCAGTTCTTC,CASSSTADRGRYNEQFF
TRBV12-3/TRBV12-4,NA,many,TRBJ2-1,TGTGCCAGCAGTCCGAAGACCTACAATGAGCAGTTCTTC,CASSPKTYNEQFF
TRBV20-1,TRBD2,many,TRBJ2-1,TGCAGTGCTAGAGATCATAGCGGGAGCTTGGATGAGCAGTTCTTC,CSARDHSGSLDEQFF
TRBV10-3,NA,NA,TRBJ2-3,TGTGCCATCAGTGAGGGAGGACAGGGAGGGGAAGATACGCAGTATTTT,CAISEGGQGGEDTQYF
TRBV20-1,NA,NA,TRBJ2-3,TGCAGTGCTAGGGGGTTACTAGAAGGGAGAGGCACAGATACGCAGTATTTT,CSARGLLEGRGTDTQYF
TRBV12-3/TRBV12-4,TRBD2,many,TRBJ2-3,TGTGCCAGCAGTTGGGGACTATCGACAACTAGCACAGATACGCAGTATTTT,CASSWGLSTTSTDTQYF
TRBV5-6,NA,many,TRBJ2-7,TGTGCCAGCAGCTTGGGGGCCGTGTGGCAGGGCAACTACGAGCAGTACTTC,CASSLGAVWQGNYEQYF
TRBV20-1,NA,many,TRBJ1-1,TGCAGTGCTGACGGACCAGGAGCGACAACTGAAGCTTTCTTT,CSADGPGATTEAFF
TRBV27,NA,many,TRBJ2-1,TGTGCCAGCAATCACGGCGGGACCTCTTATGAGCAGTTCTTC,CASNHGGTSYEQFF
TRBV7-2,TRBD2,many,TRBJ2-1,TGTGCCAGCAGCTTTTCTAGCGGGATTTACAATGAGCAGTTCTTC,CASSFSSGIYNEQFF